The 15 T cell receptor beta chains in this list originate from one sample, sequenced in a study of CD8+ T cells in alopecia areata. It was cDNA, reverse transcribed from extracted RNA, that served as the sequencing template. Libraries were prepared by immunoSEQ multiplex PCR; TCRdb keeps only in-frame clonotypes and omits some of them. The profile shows roughly 120,000 clones, about 61% of them singletons. The specimen was CD4+ T cells sorted from blood. The receptors were sampled from a human donor in good health.

This clone was found many times. The rearrangement joins TRBV7-9 to TRBJ2-7; tentatively, D is TRBD1 or TRBD2 (5 bases each). V shed 5 bases and J shed 4 bases, with 24 bases lying between them. CDR3 length: 17 residues. The V gene's germline CDR1 is SEHNR and CDR2 FQNEAQ (reference sequence). The CDR3 DNA follows: TGTGCCAGCAGCACTCAACGAGGGGCGGGTAAGGAATACGAGCAGTACTTC. Translation: CASSTQRGAGKEYEQYF.

The chain uses TRBV7-6 and TRBJ1-1; D not certain. Germline V lookup: CDR1 SGHVS, CDR2 FNYEAQ. Trimming removed 2 bases from V and 3 bases from J, with 7 bases in between. The CDR3 has 13 amino acids. The CDR3 loop is CASSLNTYTEAFF. Written as DNA, the CDR3 is TGTGCCAGCAGCTTAAATACGTACACTGAAGCTTTCTTT.

V is TRBV10-3 and J is TRBJ2-5; TRBD1 matches at 11 bases. The CDR3 covers 14 residues. The germline V gene has CDR1 ENHRY and CDR2 SYGVKD. V gave up 6 bases and J gave up 7 bases; unmatched junction bases: 7. The CDR3, as DNA: TGTGCCATCAGACCGGGACAGGGGGTCGGGACCCAGTACTTC. It specifies CAIRPGQGVGTQYF.

This CDR3 is CATRQGYYGYTF. The CDR3 DNA follows: TGTGCCACCCGACAGGGTTACTATGGCTACACCTTC. This chain joins TRBV5-4 and TRBJ1-2; the match to TRBD1 covers 7 bases. Trimming took 9 bases from V and 3 from J; bases not matched to a gene: 5. The CDR3 has 12 residues. Germline lookup yields CDR1 SGHNT and CDR2 YYREEE (reference sequence).

This clone was observed a few times. The CDR3 sequence: CATSRETPRGGDEKLFF. CDR3 nucleotides: TGTGCCACCAGCAGAGAAACCCCCCGGGGCGGGGATGAAAAACTGTTTTTT. The J gene is TRBJ1-4, the V gene TRBV15; D might be TRBD1 (5 bases). V was shortened by 0 bases and J by 6 bases, with 17 bases between the two germline ends. The CDR3 totals 17 residues. The germline CDR1 and CDR2 sequences are LNHNV and YYDKDF (reference sequence).

The chain links TRBV5-1 to TRBJ2-7, with a weak D call TRBD1 (6 bases). The CDR3 spans 14 residues. The germline CDR1 and CDR2 sequences are SGHRS and YFSETQ. V shed 3 bases and J shed 7 bases, with 17 bases lying between them. In DNA, the CDR3 is TGCGCCAGCAGCTCGACAGGTGGTTCAAGGGAGCAGTACTTC. Translating gives CASSSTGGSREQYF. The whole variable domain, filled in from reference TRBV5-1 and TRBJ2-7, reads KAGVTQTPRYLIKTRGQQVTLSCSPISGHRSVSWYQQTPGQGLQFLFEYFSETQRNKGNFPGRFSGRQFSNSRSEMNVSTLELGDSALYLCASSSTGGSREQYFGPGTRLTVT.

The chain carries TRBV5-4 and TRBJ1-2; 11 bases match TRBD1. Per germline, CDR1 SGHNT and CDR2 YYREEE (reference sequence). This CDR3 spans 15 amino acids. J gave up 3 bases and V 4 bases, and 5 bases lay outside the gene matches. The CDR3 nucleotides read TGTGCCAGCAGCGGCCCGGGACAGGGGGACTATGGCTACACCTTC. It encodes CASSGPGQGDYGYTF.

This rearrangement joins TRBV29-1 to TRBJ1-1, with D uncertain. The V end was cut by 5 bases, the J end by 2 bases, with 9 bases between. Germline loops: CDR1 SQVTM, CDR2 ANQGSEA. The CDR3 runs to 12 residues. This chain's CDR3 is CSVLRGNTEAFF. In DNA form, the CDR3 reads TGCAGCGTTCTCCGGGGAAACACTGAAGCTTTCTTT. Looking up the rest from reference TRBV29-1 and TRBJ1-1 gives the full variable domain: SAVISQKPSRDICQRGTSLTIQCQVDSQVTMMFWYRQQPGQSLTLIATANQGSEATYESGFVIDKFPISRPNLTFSTLTVSNMSPEDSSIYLCSVLRGNTEAFFGQGTRLTVV.

CDR3 in DNA: TGTGCCAGCAGTTACGGGACGGGGAGCTCTGGAAACACCATATATTTT. Encoded protein: CASSYGTGSSGNTIYF. J is TRBJ1-3 and V is TRBV6-5, with D perhaps matching TRBD1 (5 bases). Germline CDR1 and CDR2: MNHEY and SVGAGI. The germline V and J ends were trimmed by 2 bases and 0 bases, with 11 bases remaining between them. This CDR3 region has 16 residues.

The chain couples TRBV28 to TRBJ1-6; D call uncertain. Germline CDR1 and CDR2: MDHEN and SYDVKM. CDR3 length: 10 amino acids. The germline V and J ends were trimmed by 4 bases and 14 bases, with 6 bases remaining between them. The CDR3 DNA follows: TGTGCCAGCAGTTCTCGCTCCCTCCACTTT. Protein: CASSSRSLHF. Based on the CDR3 plus reference TRBV28 and TRBJ1-6, the full variable domain is DVKVTQSSRYLVKRTGEKVFLECVQDMDHENMFWYRQDPGLGLRLIYFSYDVKMKEKGDIPEGYSVSREKKERFSLILESASTNQTSMYLCASSSRSLHFGNGTRLTVT.

V and J are TRBV6-1 and TRBJ2-6; D may match TRBD1 or TRBD2 (6 bases each). Germline loops: CDR1 MNHNS, CDR2 SASEGT. This CDR3 region has 18 residues. Trimming removed 4 bases at V and 4 bases at J, with 20 bases between. The CDR3 region has the DNA TGTGCCAGCAGTGGAGACCCAAGGGGGGTCGGAGGGGCCAACGTCCTGACTTTC. It yields the protein CASSGDPRGVGGANVLTF.

The chain has TRBV30 and TRBJ1-2; D is unresolved. The CDR3 spans 13 residues. CDR1 and CDR2 (germline): GTSNPN, SVGIG (reference sequence). Written as DNA, the CDR3 is TGTGCGATATTCGCCCGGGTTAGGGATGGCTACACCTTC. Residues: CAIFARVRDGYTF.

This clone was found many times. The chain uses TRBV2 and TRBJ2-3; D gene ambiguous. This CDR3 region has 13 residues. V lost 2 bases to trimming and J lost 2 bases, with 5 bases between them. CDR1 SNHLY and CDR2 FYNNEI come from the germline V gene. The DNA for the CDR3 is TGTGCCAGCAGTGAACTCGACACAGATACGCAGTATTTT. This codes for CASSELDTDTQYF.

The V and J genes are TRBV5-6 and TRBJ1-2, with 9 bases lining up with TRBD1. Germline V lookup: CDR1 SGHDT, CDR2 YYEEEE. Trimming took 0 bases from V and 5 from J; bases not matched to a gene: 5. The CDR3 runs to 15 residues. The CDR3 protein is CASSLGRQGVYGYTF. In DNA form, the CDR3 reads TGTGCCAGCAGCTTGGGTCGACAGGGGGTTTATGGCTACACCTTC.

J is TRBJ2-4 and V is TRBV15, with TRBD1 matching 7 bases. CDR1 and CDR2 (germline): LNHNV, YYDKDF (reference sequence). There are 14 residues in the CDR3. J was trimmed by 5 bases and V by 1 base; bases with no gene match: 2. The CDR3 DNA sequence: TGTGCCACCAGCAGAGGAGGGGGCGAAAACATTCAGTACTTC. Translating it yields CATSRGGGENIQYF.